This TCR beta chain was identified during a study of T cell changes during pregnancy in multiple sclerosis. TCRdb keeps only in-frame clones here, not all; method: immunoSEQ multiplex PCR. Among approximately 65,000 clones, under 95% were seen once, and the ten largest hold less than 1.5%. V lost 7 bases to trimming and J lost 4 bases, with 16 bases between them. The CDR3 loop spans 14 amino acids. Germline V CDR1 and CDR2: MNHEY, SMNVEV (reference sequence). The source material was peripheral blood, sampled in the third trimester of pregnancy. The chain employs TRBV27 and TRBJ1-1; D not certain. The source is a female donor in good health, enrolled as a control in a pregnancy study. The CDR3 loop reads CASKVPGPLTEAFF. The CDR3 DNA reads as TGTGCCAGCAAGGTCCCAGGCCCTCTCACTGAAGCTTTCTTT.